These 6 T cell receptor beta chains share one sample of origin, sequenced in a study of patients and donors after allogeneic stem cell transplantation. TCRdb ran MiXCR on the RT-PCR reads and lists one entry per CDR3 protein. The sample has 190,000 or so distinct CDR3 sequences, less than 50% seen once. Sequencing used blood, either unsorted or a sorted T cell fraction (not recorded which). Receptor source: a human donor who was either an allogeneic HSCT recipient or a stem cell or donor lymphocyte infusion donor (not recorded which). It is not recorded whose cells these are; they may come from a transplant donor.

This chain uses TRBV5-1 with TRBJ2-4, with D unclear. The V end was cut by 0 bases, the J end by 8 bases, with 3 bases between. This CDR3 is 11 amino acids long. Germline V gene sequence: CDR1 SGHRS, CDR2 YFSETQ. The CDR3 DNA is TGCGCCAGCAGCTTGGGCGACATTCAGTACTTC. Amino acid sequence: CASSLGDIQYF.

The sample holds a few counts of this clonotype. The chain has TRBV7-9 and TRBJ1-2; D gene ambiguous. Germline loops: CDR1 SEHNR, CDR2 FQNEAQ (reference sequence). Trimming pared 0 bases from V and 7 bases from J, leaving 15 bases between. This CDR3 region has 15 residues. DNA of the CDR3: TGTGCCAGCAGCTTAGCGCCCCTCCGAAGGCGTGGCTACACCTTC. The encoded protein is CASSLAPLRRRGYTF.

This clonotype was picked up a small number of times. V is TRBV28 and J is TRBJ1-1; 7 nucleotides align to TRBD1. Trimming at V came to 5 bases and at J to 7 bases, leaving 10 bases not matched to a gene. Germline-derived CDR1 and CDR2 are MDHEN and SYDVKM. The CDR3 length is 14 residues. DNA for the CDR3: TGTGCCAGCAGTCCCTATAGACAGGGTCATGAAGCTTTCTTT. Amino acid sequence: CASSPYRQGHEAFF.

The chain has TRBV5-1 and TRBJ2-1; no firm D call. The CDR3 loop spans 12 amino acids. The germline V gene encodes CDR1 SGHRS and CDR2 YFSETQ. Trimming shortened V by 4 bases and J by 5 bases, and 7 bases separated the two germline ends. In DNA, the CDR3 is TGCGCCAGCAGCGAACCTAACAATGAGCAGTTCTTC. This translates into CASSEPNNEQFF.

This clonotype came up once. The chain links TRBV10-3 to TRBJ1-4, with D maybe TRBD1 (6 bases). This CDR3 has 15 residues. The V gene lost 0 bases and the J gene lost 10 bases, with 15 bases spanning the gap. CDR1 and CDR2 (germline): ENHRY, SYGVKD. The CDR3 loop is CAISESWLWGRKLFF. CDR3 DNA sequence: TGTGCCATCAGTGAGTCCTGGCTCTGGGGGCGAAAACTGTTTTTT.

This clonotype was found a few times. The chain carries TRBV19 and TRBJ1-2; the match to TRBD1 covers 9 bases. Germline CDR1 and CDR2: LNHDA and SQIVND (reference sequence). V trimming: 5 bases; J trimming: 5 bases; junction bases outside the gene matches: 6. This CDR3 contains 14 residues. The CDR3 sequence: CASSVGQGPYGYTF. The CDR3, as DNA: TGTGCCAGTAGTGTGGGACAGGGACCTTATGGCTACACCTTC.